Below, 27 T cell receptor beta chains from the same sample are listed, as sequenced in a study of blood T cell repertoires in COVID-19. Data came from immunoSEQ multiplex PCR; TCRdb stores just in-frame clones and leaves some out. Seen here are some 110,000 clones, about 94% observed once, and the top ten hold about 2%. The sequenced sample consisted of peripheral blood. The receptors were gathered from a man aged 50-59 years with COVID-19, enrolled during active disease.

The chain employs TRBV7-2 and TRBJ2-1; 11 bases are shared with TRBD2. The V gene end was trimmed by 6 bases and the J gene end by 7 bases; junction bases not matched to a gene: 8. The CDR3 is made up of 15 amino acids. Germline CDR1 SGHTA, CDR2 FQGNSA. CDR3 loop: CASRPTSGSLNEQFF. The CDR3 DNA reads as TGTGCCAGCAGACCCACTAGCGGGAGTTTGAATGAGCAGTTCTTC.

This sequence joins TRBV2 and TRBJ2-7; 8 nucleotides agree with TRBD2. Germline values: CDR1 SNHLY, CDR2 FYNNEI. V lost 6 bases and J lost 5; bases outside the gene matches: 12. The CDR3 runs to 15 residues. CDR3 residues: CASRRSSSGIDEQYF. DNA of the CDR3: TGTGCCAGCAGAAGATCGAGTAGCGGGATCGACGAGCAGTACTTC.

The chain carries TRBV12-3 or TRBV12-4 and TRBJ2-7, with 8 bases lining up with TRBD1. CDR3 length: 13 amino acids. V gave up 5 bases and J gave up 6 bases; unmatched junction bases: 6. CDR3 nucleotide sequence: TGTGCCAGCAGTGGGACAGGAGAGAGCGAGCAGTACTTC. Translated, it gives CASSGTGESEQYF.

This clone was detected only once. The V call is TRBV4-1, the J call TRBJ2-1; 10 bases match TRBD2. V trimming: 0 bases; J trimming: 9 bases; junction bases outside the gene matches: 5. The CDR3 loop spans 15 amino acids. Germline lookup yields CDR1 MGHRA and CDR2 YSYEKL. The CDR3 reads CASSQDLAGVVEQFF. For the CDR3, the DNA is TGCGCCAGCAGCCAAGACCTAGCGGGAGTCGTTGAGCAGTTCTTC.

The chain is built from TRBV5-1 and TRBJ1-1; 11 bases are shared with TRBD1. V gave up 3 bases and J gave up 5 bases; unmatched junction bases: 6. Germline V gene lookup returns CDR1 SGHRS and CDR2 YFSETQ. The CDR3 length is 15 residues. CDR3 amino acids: CASSSKDRGPTEAFF. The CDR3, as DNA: TGCGCCAGCAGCTCTAAGGACAGGGGGCCGACTGAAGCTTTCTTT. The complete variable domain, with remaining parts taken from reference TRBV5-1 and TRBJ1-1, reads KAGVTQTPRYLIKTRGQQVTLSCSPISGHRSVSWYQQTPGQGLQFLFEYFSETQRNKGNFPGRFSGRQFSNSRSEMNVSTLELGDSALYLCASSSKDRGPTEAFFGQGTRLTVV.

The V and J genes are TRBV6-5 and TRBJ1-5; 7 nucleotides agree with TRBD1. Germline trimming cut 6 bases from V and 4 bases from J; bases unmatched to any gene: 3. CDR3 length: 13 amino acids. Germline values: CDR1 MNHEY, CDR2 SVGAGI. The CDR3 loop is CASSDRVNQPQHF. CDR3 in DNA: TGTGCCAGCAGCGACAGGGTAAATCAGCCCCAGCATTTT.

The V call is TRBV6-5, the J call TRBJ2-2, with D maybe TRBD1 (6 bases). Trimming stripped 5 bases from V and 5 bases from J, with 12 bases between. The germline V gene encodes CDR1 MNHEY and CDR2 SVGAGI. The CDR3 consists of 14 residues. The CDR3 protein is CASSNRVSTGELFF. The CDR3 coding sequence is TGTGCCAGCAGTAACAGGGTTTCAACCGGGGAGCTGTTTTTT.

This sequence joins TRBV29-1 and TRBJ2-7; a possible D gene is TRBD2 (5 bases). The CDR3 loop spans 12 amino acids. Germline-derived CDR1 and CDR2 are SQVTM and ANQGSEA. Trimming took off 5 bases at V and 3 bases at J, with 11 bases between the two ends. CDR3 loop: CSVREPGYEQYF. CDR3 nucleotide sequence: TGCAGCGTTCGGGAACCAGGCTACGAGCAGTACTTC.

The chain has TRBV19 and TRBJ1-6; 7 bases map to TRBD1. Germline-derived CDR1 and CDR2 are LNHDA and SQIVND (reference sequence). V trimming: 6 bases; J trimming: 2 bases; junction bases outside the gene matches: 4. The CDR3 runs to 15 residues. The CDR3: CASRPRGAYNSPLHF. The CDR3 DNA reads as TGTGCCAGTAGGCCCAGGGGGGCCTATAATTCACCCCTCCACTTT.

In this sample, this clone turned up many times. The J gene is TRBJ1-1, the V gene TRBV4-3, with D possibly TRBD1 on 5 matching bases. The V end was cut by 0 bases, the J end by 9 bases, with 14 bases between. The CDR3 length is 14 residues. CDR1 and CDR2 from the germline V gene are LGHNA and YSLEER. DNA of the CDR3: TGCGCCAGCAGCCAAGAAACGGGGGACTCTCAAGCTTTCTTT. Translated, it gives CASSQETGDSQAFF.

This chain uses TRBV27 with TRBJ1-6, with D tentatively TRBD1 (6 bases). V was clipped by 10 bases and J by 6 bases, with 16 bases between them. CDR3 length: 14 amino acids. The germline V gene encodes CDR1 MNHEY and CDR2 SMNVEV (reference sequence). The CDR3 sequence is CATRRTALNSPLHF. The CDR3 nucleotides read TGTGCCACAAGAAGGACAGCGCTTAATTCACCCCTCCACTTT.

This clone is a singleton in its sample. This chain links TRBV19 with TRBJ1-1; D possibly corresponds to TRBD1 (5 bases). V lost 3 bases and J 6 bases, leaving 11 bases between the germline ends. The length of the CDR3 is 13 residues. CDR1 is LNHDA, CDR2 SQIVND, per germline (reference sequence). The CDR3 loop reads CASSIQGVAEAFF. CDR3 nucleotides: TGTGCCAGTAGTATCCAGGGTGTGGCTGAAGCTTTCTTT.

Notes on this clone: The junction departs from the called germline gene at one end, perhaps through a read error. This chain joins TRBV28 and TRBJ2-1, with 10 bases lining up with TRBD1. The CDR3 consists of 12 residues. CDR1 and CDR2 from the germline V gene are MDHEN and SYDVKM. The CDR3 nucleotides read TGTGCCAGCAGTTTATCCGGGACAGGGGCTCTCTTC. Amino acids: CASSLSGTGALF. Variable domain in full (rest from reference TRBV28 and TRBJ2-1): DVKVTQSSRYLVKRTGEKVFLECVQDMDHENMFWYRQDPGLGLRLIYFSYDVKMKEKGDIPEGYSVSREKKERFSLILESASTNQTSMYLCASSLSGTGALFGPGTRLTVL.

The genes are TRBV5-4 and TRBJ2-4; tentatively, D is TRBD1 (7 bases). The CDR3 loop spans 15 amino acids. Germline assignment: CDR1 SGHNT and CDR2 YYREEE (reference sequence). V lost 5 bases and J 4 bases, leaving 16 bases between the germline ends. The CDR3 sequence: CASSDPGGQKNIQYF. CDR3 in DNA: TGTGCCAGCAGTGATCCCGGGGGACAGAAAAACATTCAGTACTTC.

The CDR3 DNA sequence: TGCGCCAGCAGCCATTTACAGGGTTCCGGGGAAAAACTGTTTTTT. It codes for CASSHLQGSGEKLFF. The V gene is TRBV4-1, the J gene TRBJ1-4; tentative D call: TRBD1 (6 bases). The CDR3 covers 15 residues. Trimming removed 3 bases from V and 8 bases from J, with 16 bases in between. Germline V CDR1 and CDR2: MGHRA, YSYEKL.

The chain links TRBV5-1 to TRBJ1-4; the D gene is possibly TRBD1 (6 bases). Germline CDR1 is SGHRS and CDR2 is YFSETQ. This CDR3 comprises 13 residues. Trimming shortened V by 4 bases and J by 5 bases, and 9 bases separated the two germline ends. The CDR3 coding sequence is TGCGCCAGCAGCCTACAGGGAAATGAAAAACTGTTTTTT. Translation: CASSLQGNEKLFF. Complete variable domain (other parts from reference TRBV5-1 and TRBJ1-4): KAGVTQTPRYLIKTRGQQVTLSCSPISGHRSVSWYQQTPGQGLQFLFEYFSETQRNKGNFPGRFSGRQFSNSRSEMNVSTLELGDSALYLCASSLQGNEKLFFGSGTQLSVL.

The CDR3 nucleotides are TGTGCCAGTAGGCCAGACACGGGAAATCAGCCCCAGCATTTT. Translation gives CASRPDTGNQPQHF. J is TRBJ1-5 and V is TRBV19, with D unclear. The germline V gene has CDR1 LNHDA and CDR2 SQIVND (reference sequence). The CDR3 is made up of 14 amino acids. V lost 6 bases, J lost 4 bases, and 13 bases lay in between.

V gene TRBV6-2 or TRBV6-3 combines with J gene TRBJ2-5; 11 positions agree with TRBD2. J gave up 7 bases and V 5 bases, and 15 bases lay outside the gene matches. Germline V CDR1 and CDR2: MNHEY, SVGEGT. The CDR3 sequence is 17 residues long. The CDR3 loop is CASSRLRGTSGGGTQYF. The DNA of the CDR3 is TGTGCCAGCAGTCGGTTGAGAGGGACTAGCGGAGGGGGGACCCAGTACTTC.

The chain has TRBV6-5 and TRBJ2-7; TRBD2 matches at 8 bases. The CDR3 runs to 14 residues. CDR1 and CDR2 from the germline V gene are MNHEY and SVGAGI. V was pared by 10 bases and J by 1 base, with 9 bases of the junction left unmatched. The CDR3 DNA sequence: TGTGCCACCCGGGGTAGCGGGGATTCCTACGAGCAGTACTTC. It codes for CATRGSGDSYEQYF.

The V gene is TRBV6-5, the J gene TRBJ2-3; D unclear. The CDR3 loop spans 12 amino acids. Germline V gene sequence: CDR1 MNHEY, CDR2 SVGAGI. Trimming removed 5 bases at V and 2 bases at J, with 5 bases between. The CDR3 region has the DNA TGTGCCAGCAGTCCAGACACAGATACGCAGTATTTT. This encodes CASSPDTDTQYF.

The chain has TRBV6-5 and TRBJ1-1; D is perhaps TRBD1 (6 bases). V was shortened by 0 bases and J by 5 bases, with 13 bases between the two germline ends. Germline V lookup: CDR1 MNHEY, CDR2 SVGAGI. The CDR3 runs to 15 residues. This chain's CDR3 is CASSYSLGGQTEAFF. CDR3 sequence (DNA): TGTGCCAGCAGTTACTCGTTAGGGGGTCAAACTGAAGCTTTCTTT.

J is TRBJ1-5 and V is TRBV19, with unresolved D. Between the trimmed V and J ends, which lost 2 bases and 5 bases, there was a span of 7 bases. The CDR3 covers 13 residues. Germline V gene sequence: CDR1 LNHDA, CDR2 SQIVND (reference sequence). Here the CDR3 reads CASSILSDQPQHF. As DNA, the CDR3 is TGTGCCAGTAGTATACTTTCGGATCAGCCCCAGCATTTT.

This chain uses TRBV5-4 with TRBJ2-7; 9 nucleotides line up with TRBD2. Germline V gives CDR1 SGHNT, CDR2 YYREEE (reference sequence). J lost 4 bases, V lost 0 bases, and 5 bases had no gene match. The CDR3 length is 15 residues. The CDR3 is CASSLGPGLAYEQYF. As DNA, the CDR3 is TGTGCCAGCAGCTTGGGTCCGGGACTAGCTTACGAGCAGTACTTC.

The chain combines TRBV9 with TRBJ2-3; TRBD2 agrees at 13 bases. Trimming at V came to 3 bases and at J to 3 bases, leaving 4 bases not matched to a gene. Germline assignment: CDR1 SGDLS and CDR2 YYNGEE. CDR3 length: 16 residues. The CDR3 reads CASSARTSGSTDTQYF. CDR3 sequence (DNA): TGTGCCAGCAGCGCGAGGACTAGCGGGAGTACAGATACGCAGTATTTT.

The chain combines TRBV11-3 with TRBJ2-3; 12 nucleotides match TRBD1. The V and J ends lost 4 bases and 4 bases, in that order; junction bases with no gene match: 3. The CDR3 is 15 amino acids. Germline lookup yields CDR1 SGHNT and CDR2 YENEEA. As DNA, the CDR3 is TGTGCCAGCAGCTCCGGGACAGGGGGCGCAGATACGCAGTATTTT. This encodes CASSSGTGGADTQYF.

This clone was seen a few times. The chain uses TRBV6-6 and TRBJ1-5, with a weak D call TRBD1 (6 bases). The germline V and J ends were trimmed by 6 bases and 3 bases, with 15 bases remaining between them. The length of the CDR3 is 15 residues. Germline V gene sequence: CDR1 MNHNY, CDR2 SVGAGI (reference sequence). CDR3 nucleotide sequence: TGTGCCAGCAGCCCGGAACAGGGCCCCAATCAGCCCCAGCATTTT. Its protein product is CASSPEQGPNQPQHF.

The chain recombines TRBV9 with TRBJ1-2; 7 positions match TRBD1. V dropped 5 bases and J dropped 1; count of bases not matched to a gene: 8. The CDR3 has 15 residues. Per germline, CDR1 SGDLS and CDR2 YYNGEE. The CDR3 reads CASSRRRDSNYGYTF. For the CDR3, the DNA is TGTGCCAGCAGTCGTAGGCGGGACAGTAACTATGGCTACACCTTC.